The sequence of this T cell receptor (beta chain) was determined in a study of blood T cell repertoires in COVID-19. Study as a whole: Sites across the United States, Italy and Spain contributed samples from acute and convalescent COVID-19. From T cells, B-cell-depleted T cells, or PBMCs came the material, which was cDNA or gDNA.

Authors' data handling: Amplification from reference gene primers served as the basis for estimated nucleated cell counts. The assay was immunoSEQ multiplex PCR, and TCRdb's table has in-frame clones only and misses some. V and J calls and clone size are copied from that table; D and trimming were computed from the DNA. The data hold fewer than 250,000 clones, with 83% observed a single time. V was shortened by 4 bases and J by 8 bases, with 12 bases between the two germline ends. This CDR3 is 12 amino acids long. Germline CDR1 GTSNPN, CDR2 SVGIG (reference sequence). The specimen sequenced was peripheral blood. This receptor was identified in a woman in her forties with active or convalescent COVID-19. The chain links TRBV30 to TRBJ2-1; the D is unclear. The chain's CDR3 is CAWTVRPDEQFF. As DNA, the CDR3 is TGTGCCTGGACCGTACGTCCAGATGAGCAGTTCTTC. Looking up the rest from reference TRBV30 and TRBJ2-1 gives the full variable domain: SQTIHQWPATLVQPVGSPLSLECTVEGTSNPNLYWYRQAAGRGLQLLFYSVGIGQISSEVPQNLSASRPQDRQFILSSKKLLLSDSGFYLCAWTVRPDEQFFGPGTRLTVL.